Below, 31 T cell receptor beta chains from the same sample are listed, as sequenced in a study of blood T cell repertoires in COVID-19. The table came from immunoSEQ multiplex PCR; TCRdb's copy has only in-frame clones and leaves some out. The repertoire holds some 49,000 clones, with roughly 80% as singletons. The sequencing input was peripheral blood. These receptor sequences come from a woman aged 55-70 years with acute or convalescent COVID-19.

The J gene is TRBJ2-2, the V gene TRBV7-9, with 11 bases that match TRBD2. Trimming removed 1 base from V and 5 bases from J; junction bases left unmatched: 0. This CDR3 is 15 amino acids long. The V gene's germline CDR1 is SEHNR and CDR2 FQNEAQ (reference sequence). DNA for the CDR3: TGTGCCAGCAGCTTAGGACTAGCGGGGACCGGGGAGCTGTTTTTT. Translated: CASSLGLAGTGELFF.

This clone was observed once. V usage is TRBV4-2 and J usage is TRBJ1-2, with D possibly TRBD1 on 5 matching bases. Between the trimmed V and J ends, which lost 6 bases and 8 bases, there was a span of 22 bases. This CDR3 comprises 15 residues. Germline V gene lookup returns CDR1 LGHNA and CDR2 YNFKEQ. CDR3: CASSLDKAGSGGYTF. The CDR3 DNA follows: TGTGCCAGCAGTCTAGACAAGGCAGGGAGCGGGGGCTACACCTTC.

V usage is TRBV5-1 and J usage is TRBJ2-1; 8 bases are shared with TRBD2. There are 15 residues in the CDR3. Germline CDR1 and CDR2: SGHRS and YFSETQ. With 7 bases clipped from V and 0 bases from J, the junction kept 6 bases outside the gene matches. The CDR3 is CASGGGRSSYNEQFF. In DNA form, the CDR3 reads TGCGCCAGCGGGGGCGGGAGGAGCTCCTACAATGAGCAGTTCTTC.

This chain links TRBV15 with TRBJ2-3; no firm D call. This CDR3 is built from 15 residues. The germline CDR1 and CDR2 sequences are LNHNV and YYDKDF (reference sequence). Trimming took off 7 bases at V and 2 bases at J, with 16 bases between the two ends. The CDR3: CATTKNQFITDTQYF. The CDR3 bases are TGTGCCACCACCAAGAACCAGTTCATCACAGATACGCAGTATTTT. The complete variable domain, with remaining parts taken from reference TRBV15 and TRBJ2-3, reads DAMVIQNPRYQVTQFGKPVTLSCSQTLNHNVMYWYQQKSSQAPKLLFHYYDKDFNNEADTPDNFQSRRPNTSFCFLDIRSPGLGDTAMYLCATTKNQFITDTQYFGPGTRLTVL.

The chain uses TRBV18 and TRBJ2-2; TRBD2 aligns across 7 bases. The CDR3 length is 16 residues. The V and J ends lost 0 bases and 0 bases, in that order; junction bases with no gene match: 1. CDR1 KGHSH and CDR2 LQKENI come from the germline V gene. CDR3 in DNA: TGTGCCAGCTCACCACCCGGGAGGACGAACACCGGGGAGCTGTTTTTT. Translating it yields CASSPPGRTNTGELFF.

The V and J genes are TRBV2 and TRBJ1-5, with TRBD1 matching over 11 bases. The CDR3 loop spans 16 amino acids. CDR1 and CDR2 (germline): SNHLY, FYNNEI. The trim removed 8 bases at V and 0 bases at J, leaving 6 bases unmatched. The CDR3 here is CASRTGQGVSNQPQHF. CDR3 in DNA: TGTGCCAGCCGGACGGGACAGGGGGTTAGCAATCAGCCCCAGCATTTT.

This chain connects TRBV27 to TRBJ2-2, with TRBD1 identical over 11 bases. The CDR3 extends over 17 amino acids. Germline CDR1 reads MNHEY; CDR2 reads SMNVEV (reference sequence). V was pared by 4 bases and J by 6 bases, with 10 bases of the junction left unmatched. The CDR3 loop is CASSYRTGGGWAGELFF. The CDR3 nucleotides are TGTGCCAGCAGTTACCGGACAGGGGGCGGCTGGGCCGGGGAGCTGTTTTTT.

There are a few counts of this clone. This chain links TRBV5-1 with TRBJ1-1; D remains unclear. CDR1 is SGHRS, CDR2 YFSETQ, per germline. CDR3 length: 14 amino acids. The V end lost 0 bases, the J end lost 1 base, and 7 bases lay between the germline ends. CDR3 sequence: CASSLANGNTEAFF. The CDR3 DNA sequence: TGCGCCAGCAGCTTGGCCAACGGGAACACTGAAGCTTTCTTT.

V usage is TRBV28 and J usage is TRBJ1-2; D perhaps matches TRBD1 (6 bases). Deletions cut 3 bases from V and 8 bases from J, with 19 bases between. Looked up from germline, CDR1 is MDHEN and CDR2 is SYDVKM. This CDR3 has 15 amino acids. Here the CDR3 reads CASSFPGQNPQGYTF. CDR3 sequence (DNA): TGTGCCAGCAGTTTCCCTGGACAGAACCCGCAGGGCTACACCTTC.

The chain couples TRBV9 to TRBJ1-6; D is uncertain. The germline CDR1 and CDR2 sequences are SGDLS and YYNGEE. This CDR3 comprises 14 residues. V lost 0 bases and J 9 bases, leaving 10 bases between the germline ends. CDR3 sequence (DNA): TGTGCCAGCAGCGTAGGAGGGTCACGTTCACCCCTCCACTTT. Protein product: CASSVGGSRSPLHF. The variable domain in full, completed from reference TRBV9 and TRBJ1-6, reads DSGVTQTPKHLITATGQRVTLRCSPRSGDLSVYWYQQSLDQGLQFLIQYYNGEERAKGNILERFSAQQFPDLHSELNLSSLELGDSALYFCASSVGGSRSPLHFGNGTRLTVT.

J is TRBJ1-5 and V is TRBV19, with 8 bases that match TRBD1. J lost 6 bases, V lost 7 bases, and 14 bases had no gene match. The germline gives CDR1 LNHDA, CDR2 SQIVND (reference sequence). The CDR3 consists of 16 residues. CDR3 loop: CASTSRRQGALQPQHF. The CDR3 nucleotides read TGTGCCAGTACCTCTCGGAGGCAGGGGGCTCTTCAGCCCCAGCATTTT.

V and J are TRBV28 and TRBJ1-1, with 7 bases matching TRBD1. The germline gives CDR1 MDHEN, CDR2 SYDVKM. V gave up 6 bases and J gave up 12 bases; unmatched junction bases: 10. The CDR3 contains 12 residues. The CDR3 loop is CASREGALPTFF. The CDR3 DNA follows: TGTGCCAGCAGGGAGGGGGCATTACCAACTTTCTTT.

In this sample, this clone turned up once. V usage is TRBV29-1 and J usage is TRBJ1-4; 9 nucleotides line up with TRBD1. The germline gives CDR1 SQVTM, CDR2 ANQGSEA. This CDR3 has 16 amino acids. J was trimmed by 0 bases and V by 7 bases; bases with no gene match: 9. The CDR3, as DNA: TGCAGCGCTGTGACAGGGGGATGGCCAACTAATGAAAAACTGTTTTTT. It is translated as CSAVTGGWPTNEKLFF.

This chain uses TRBV21-1 with TRBJ2-2; the table's D call TRBD2 went unverified against the DNA. TRBV21-1 is a known pseudogene. The CDR3 has 15 amino acids. The CDR3: CASIPSGRDTGELFF. In DNA, the CDR3 is TGTGCCAGCATCCCTAGCGGGAGGGACACCGGGGAGCTGTTTTTT.

The genes are TRBV2 and TRBJ2-3, with TRBD1 matching over 7 bases. V lost 5 bases, J lost 1 base, and 6 bases stayed unmatched. The germline CDR1 and CDR2 sequences are SNHLY and FYNNEI. This CDR3 has 15 residues. The CDR3 DNA reads TGTGCCAGCAGTCTGACAGGGTTGGGCACAGATACGCAGTATTTT. It codes for CASSLTGLGTDTQYF.

By its share, this clone is medium-sized. The rearrangement uses TRBV7-6 and TRBJ2-7, with TRBD2 matching over 7 bases. This CDR3 has 15 residues. Germline assignment: CDR1 SGHVS and CDR2 FNYEAQ. V shed 4 bases, J shed 2 bases, and the junction held 8 bases outside the gene matches. The CDR3 spells CASSSQAGTTYEQYF. CDR3 sequence (DNA): TGTGCCAGCAGCTCCCAGGCCGGGACTACCTACGAGCAGTACTTC.

CDR3 in amino acids: CASSTPGQGAGGNTIYF. The CDR3 DNA reads TGTGCCAGTAGTACCCCGGGACAGGGGGCCGGTGGAAACACCATATATTTT. The rearrangement links TRBV19 to TRBJ1-3, with 12 bases fitting TRBD1. The length of the CDR3 is 17 residues. From germline, CDR1 is LNHDA and CDR2 SQIVND (reference sequence). V was pared by 4 bases and J by 3 bases, with 7 bases of the junction left unmatched.

The chain recombines TRBV19 with TRBJ1-4, with TRBD1 matching 8 bases. CDR3 length: 16 residues. Germline V lookup: CDR1 LNHDA, CDR2 SQIVND (reference sequence). The ends lost 4 bases at V and 5 bases at J; junction bases unmatched: 9. This chain's CDR3 is CASSKSRDRWNEKLFF. CDR3 bases: TGTGCCAGTAGTAAATCGAGGGACAGGTGGAATGAAAAACTGTTTTTT.

The V and J genes are TRBV27 and TRBJ2-1; 14 bases are shared with TRBD2. Trimming took 5 bases from V and 7 from J; bases not matched to a gene: 7. The germline V gene encodes CDR1 MNHEY and CDR2 SMNVEV (reference sequence). The CDR3 consists of 16 residues. In nucleotides, the CDR3 is TGTGCCAGCAGTGCCCGACTAGCGGGAGGGGGGAATGAGCAGTTCTTC. It encodes CASSARLAGGGNEQFF.

The V gene is TRBV4-2, the J gene TRBJ2-6; no clear D. Germline lookup yields CDR1 LGHNA and CDR2 YNFKEQ. Deletions cut 5 bases from V and 1 base from J, with 9 bases between. This CDR3 contains 15 residues. CDR3 residues: CASSLHSSGANVLTF. Written as DNA, the CDR3 is TGTGCCAGCAGCTTGCACTCGTCTGGGGCCAACGTCCTGACTTTC.

The chain employs TRBV19 and TRBJ1-5; 8 bases are shared with TRBD1. Germline V gene data show CDR1 as LNHDA and CDR2 as SQIVND (reference sequence). V was clipped by 5 bases and J by 6 bases; unmatched bases: 6. The CDR3 spans 14 residues. CDR3 residues: CASSQAGGGQPQHF. The DNA of the CDR3 is TGTGCCAGTAGTCAGGCAGGGGGCGGTCAGCCCCAGCATTTT.

The chain joins TRBV28 to TRBJ1-6; D is undetermined. This CDR3 has 14 amino acids. Germline assignment: CDR1 MDHEN and CDR2 SYDVKM. Trimming pared 3 bases from V and 8 bases from J, leaving 11 bases between. The CDR3, as DNA: TGTGCCAGCAGTTTGCCCCGGAGCGATTCACCCCTCCACTTT. Translated: CASSLPRSDSPLHF.

The V gene is TRBV19, the J gene TRBJ2-2; 8 bases agree with TRBD1. Germline values: CDR1 LNHDA, CDR2 SQIVND (reference sequence). Trimming at V came to 5 bases and at J to 0 bases, leaving 11 bases not matched to a gene. This CDR3 region has 18 residues. The CDR3 region is CASSPLWTGPANTGELFF. CDR3 in DNA: TGTGCCAGTAGTCCCCTCTGGACAGGGCCAGCGAACACCGGGGAGCTGTTTTTT.

The chain is built from TRBV19 and TRBJ1-1, with a possible D match to TRBD1 (5 bases). CDR1 is LNHDA and CDR2 is SQIVND in the germline V gene (reference sequence). The V end was cut by 3 bases, the J end by 0 bases, with 14 bases between. The CDR3 loop spans 16 amino acids. The CDR3 reads CASSISLRQLNTEAFF. The CDR3 nucleotides read TGTGCCAGTAGTATTAGTCTGAGACAGTTGAACACTGAAGCTTTCTTT.

The gene calls are TRBV7-8 and TRBJ1-6, with 8 bases lining up with TRBD1. The length of the CDR3 is 15 residues. CDR1 SGHVS and CDR2 FQNEAQ come from the germline V gene. V shed 5 bases, J shed 7 bases, and the junction held 7 bases outside the gene matches. The CDR3: CASSPRTGTNSPLHF. The CDR3, as DNA: TGTGCCAGCAGCCCGCGGACAGGGACCAATTCACCCCTCCACTTT.

V gene TRBV7-9 combines with J gene TRBJ2-5; 14 bases align to TRBD2. From germline, CDR1 is SEHNR and CDR2 FQNEAQ (reference sequence). There are 19 residues in the CDR3. After removal of 3 bases from V and 5 bases from J, the junction contained 14 bases not matched to a gene. CDR3 loop: CASSLGTSGGPPGLETQYF. Here the CDR3 DNA reads TGTGCCAGCAGCTTGGGGACTAGCGGGGGCCCCCCCGGCCTGGAGACCCAGTACTTC.

This clone was counted once. The chain joins TRBV12-3 or TRBV12-4 to TRBJ1-5; D is possibly TRBD1 (5 bases). V lost 3 bases and J lost 9, with 6 bases in between. The CDR3 extends over 11 amino acids. As DNA, the CDR3 is TGTGCCAGCAGTTTGGGGGGGCCCCAGCATTTT. Residues: CASSLGGPQHF.

V is TRBV19 and J is TRBJ2-3; 10 nucleotides match TRBD2. The CDR3 runs 14 residues. V dropped 7 bases and J dropped 4; count of bases not matched to a gene: 5. The germline V gene has CDR1 LNHDA and CDR2 SQIVND (reference sequence). This CDR3 is CASKKREGADTQYF. The CDR3 DNA follows: TGTGCCAGTAAGAAGCGGGAGGGTGCAGATACGCAGTATTTT.

The chain couples TRBV7-9 to TRBJ1-6; 9 bases agree with TRBD1. The trim removed 5 bases at V and 3 bases at J, leaving 5 bases unmatched. CDR3 length: 16 amino acids. Per the germline V gene, CDR1 is SEHNR and CDR2 is FQNEAQ (reference sequence). This CDR3 is CASSNGQGFYNSPLHF. The CDR3 DNA is TGTGCCAGCAGCAATGGACAGGGGTTCTATAATTCACCCCTCCACTTT.

CDR3 sequence reads: CAWSRGLAGEKDTQYF. The CDR3 bases are TGTGCCTGGAGTAGGGGGCTAGCGGGCGAAAAAGATACGCAGTATTTT. V is TRBV30 and J is TRBJ2-3; a weak D match, TRBD2 (8 bases). Germline V lookup: CDR1 GTSNPN, CDR2 SVGIG (reference sequence). The CDR3 is 16 amino acids. Trimming cost V 2 bases and J 5 bases, with 20 bases left between them.

A few counts support this clone. The rearrangement links TRBV11-2 to TRBJ2-1; D unclear. V lost 0 bases to trimming and J lost 0 bases, with 9 bases between them. The germline CDR1 and CDR2 sequences are SGHAT and FQNNGV. There are 16 residues in the CDR3. For the CDR3, the DNA is TGTGCCAGCAGCTTAGATTTCCGTAACTCCTACAATGAGCAGTTCTTC. Amino acids: CASSLDFRNSYNEQFF.